This T cell receptor beta chain comes out of a study of CD8+CD57+ T cells in acquired aplastic anemia. Whole-study context: Sorted CD4+ and CD8+ cells gave an average of about 3 ug of DNA.

Findings of the study overall: Patients and controls shared twenty-nine CD8+ CDR3 sequences, highly expressed in patients.

This clonotype was observed many times. Its antigen is undetermined. Profiling that covered TCR beta VDJ and CDR3 relied on genomic DNA as its template. TCRdb reprocessed the reads via MiXCR and lists one record per CDR3 protein. Of hundreds of thousands of distinct CDR3 sequences in the sample, roughly a third were seen once. Individuals selected for sequencing had exhibited CD8+CD57+ cell expansion on flow cytometry. Severe acquired aplastic anemia was present in every patient. Prior therapy had not been administered to any patient at the time of blood sampling. The sequenced material came from sorted CD4+, CD8+, or CD8+CD57+ T cells (not recorded which) from PBMCs. The clonotype was recovered from a human donor with aplastic anemia.

The CDR3 nucleotides read TGTGCCAGCACGCCCGGGCCGAACACTGAAGCTTTCTTT. It yields the protein CASTPGPNTEAFF. V and J are TRBV2 and TRBJ1-1; D not certain. V gave up 7 bases and J gave up 1 base, with 10 bases separating them. Looked up from germline, CDR1 is SNHLY and CDR2 is FYNNEI. CDR3 length: 13 residues.